The rows below give T cell receptor beta chains drawn from one sample of a study of blood T cell repertoires in COVID-19. Sequencing was performed with immunoSEQ multiplex PCR; in TCRdb, only in-frame clones are kept and a portion is missing. The sample has some 330,000 clones; more than 90% are singletons. Source material: PBMCs or T cells enriched from blood (not recorded which). The receptors here all came from a woman younger than 45 who had recovered from COVID-19. Both conserved end residues are part of each CDR3. The D gene is left open where the match is weak. Rows may omit the clone size; those that give it use once, few, many or a size class.

d_call	v_call	j_call	clone_size	cdr3_aa	cdr3_nt
TRBD1	TRBV12-3/TRBV12-4	TRBJ1-4	.	CASSPTGAGLFF	TGTGCCAGCAGTCCCACAGGGGCTGGACTGTTTTTT
.	TRBV11-3	TRBJ2-3	.	CASSLSLRVSTDTQYF	TGTGCCAGCAGCTTGAGTCTACGGGTGAGCACAGATACGCAGTATTTT
TRBD1	TRBV19	TRBJ1-2	.	CASSPKTGDYGYTF	TGTGCCAGTAGTCCCAAGACAGGGGACTATGGCTACACCTTC
TRBD2	TRBV4-1	TRBJ2-1	.	CASSPYTSGNEQFF	TGCGCCAGCAGCCCGTATACTAGCGGCAATGAGCAGTTCTTC
.	TRBV9	TRBJ1-1	.	CASSPRDSMNTEAFF	TGTGCCAGCAGCCCCCGGGACTCCATGAACACTGAAGCTTTCTTT
TRBD2	TRBV24-1	TRBJ2-1	.	CATSDWASGNNEQFF	TGTGCCACCAGTGATTGGGCTAGCGGGAACAATGAGCAGTTCTTC
TRBD2	TRBV4-1	TRBJ2-3	.	CASSQTSGRSSDTQYF	TGCGCCAGCAGCCAAACTAGCGGGAGATCGTCAGATACGCAGTATTTT
.	TRBV13	TRBJ2-1	.	CASSRAGASSYNEQFF	TGTGCCAGCAGCAGAGCGGGTGCCAGCTCCTACAATGAGCAGTTCTTC
.	TRBV6-5	TRBJ2-2	.	CASSSSGTLELFF	TGTGCCAGCAGTTCATCCGGGACATTGGAGCTGTTTTTT
.	TRBV18	TRBJ2-2	.	CASSPYRENTGELFF	TGTGCCAGCTCACCCTACAGGGAGAACACCGGGGAGCTGTTTTTT
TRBD1	TRBV28	TRBJ1-2	.	CASRPDRGLDGYTF	TGTGCCAGCAGACCGGACAGGGGGCTCGATGGCTACACCTTC
.	TRBV28	TRBJ1-2	.	CASSLSGRGYTF	TGTGCCAGCAGTTTATCAGGGAGGGGCTACACCTTC
TRBD2	TRBV3-1/TRBV3-2	TRBJ2-5	.	CASSQPLTPGLAGELTQYF	TGTGCCAGCAGCCAGCCACTCACTCCTGGACTAGCGGGAGAGCTAACCCAGTACTTC
.	TRBV24-1	TRBJ2-2	.	CATSDSRSPTGELFF	TGTGCCACCAGTGATTCTCGTAGTCCGACCGGGGAGCTGTTTTTT
.	TRBV11-2	TRBJ1-4	.	CASSGTTGRGEKLFF	TGTGCCAGCAGCGGCACTACAGGGAGAGGAGAAAAACTGTTTTTT
TRBD2	TRBV7-6	TRBJ2-1	.	CASRGPAGGEGEQFF	TGTGCCAGCAGGGGTCCAGCGGGAGGTGAAGGTGAGCAGTTCTTC
TRBD1	TRBV7-9	TRBJ2-7	.	CASGDRSLYEQYF	TGTGCCAGCGGGGACAGGTCCCTCTACGAGCAGTACTTC
TRBD2	TRBV28	TRBJ2-7	once	CASRASGRPGEQYF	TGTGCCAGCAGGGCTAGCGGGAGGCCAGGGGAGCAGTACTTC
TRBD2	TRBV28	TRBJ2-6	.	CASSPSGVRLGANVLTF	TGTGCCAGCAGCCCTAGCGGGGTCCGCCTTGGGGCCAACGTCCTGACTTTC
TRBD2	TRBV10-3	TRBJ2-5	.	CAISGAGETQYF	TGTGCCATCAGTGGAGCGGGGGAGACCCAGTACTTC
TRBD2	TRBV7-2	TRBJ2-5	.	CASSLYSGEQETQYF	TGTGCCAGCAGCTTATACAGCGGGGAGCAAGAGACCCAGTACTTC
.	TRBV7-9	TRBJ2-7	.	CASSLDIYEQYF	TGTGCCAGCAGCTTAGATATCTACGAGCAGTACTTC
.	TRBV4-3	TRBJ1-4	.	CASSQASGEGEKLFF	TGCGCCAGCAGCCAAGCCTCAGGGGAGGGTGAAAAACTGTTTTTT
TRBD2	TRBV5-8	TRBJ2-2	.	CASSPGVAGSFTGELFF	TGTGCCAGCAGCCCCGGGGTAGCGGGGAGTTTTACCGGGGAGCTGTTTTTT
.	TRBV12-3/TRBV12-4	TRBJ2-7	once	CASSRSSYEQYF	TGTGCCAGCAGTCGTAGCTCCTACGAGCAGTACTTC
TRBD2	TRBV11-2	TRBJ2-1	few	CASSSGGTSGAHNEQFF	TGTGCCAGCAGCTCGGGGGGGACCAGCGGGGCCCACAATGAGCAGTTCTTC
TRBD2	TRBV10-3	TRBJ2-7	.	CAISESGLAAKISSYEQYF	TGTGCCATCAGTGAGTCGGGCCTAGCGGCTAAAATAAGCTCCTACGAGCAGTACTTC
.	TRBV20-1	TRBJ1-1	.	CSARRSYEAFF	TGCAGTGCTAGGCGGAGCTATGAAGCTTTCTTT
.	TRBV7-2	TRBJ2-7	.	CASSLAGGATTLNEQYF	TGTGCCAGCAGCTTAGCGGGGGGGGCTACGACCCTTAACGAGCAGTACTTC
.	TRBV5-4	TRBJ2-7	.	CASSPSWPTAHEQYF	TGTGCCAGCAGCCCATCGTGGCCCACCGCCCACGAGCAGTACTTC
.	TRBV28	TRBJ2-5	.	CASSSSSFGETQYF	TGTGCCAGCAGTTCCTCTAGCTTCGGAGAGACCCAGTACTTC
.	TRBV19	TRBJ2-5	.	CASSASLGGETQYF	TGTGCCAGTAGTGCCTCGCTGGGAGGCGAGACCCAGTACTTC
TRBD2	TRBV7-2	TRBJ2-3	.	CASSLALGEASGRLDTQYF	TGTGCCAGCAGCTTAGCCCTAGGTGAGGCTAGCGGGAGGCTAGATACGCAGTATTTT
.	TRBV10-3	TRBJ1-2	.	CATNGADRYTF	TGTGCCACGAACGGTGCTGATCGCTACACCTTC
TRBD2	TRBV7-3	TRBJ2-5	.	CASSPGGDRKTQYF	TGTGCCAGCAGCCCCGGGGGGGATCGGAAGACCCAGTACTTC